This T cell receptor beta chain stems from a study of cytomegalovirus exposure and HLA in healthy donors. Overall study: Genotyping of roughly 400 donors showed that about 84% belonged to the Caucasian-associated ancestry cluster. Findings and limits, study-wide: Earlier analysis found most TCR beta V segments productive about 90% or about 30% of the time. A later analysis found common viral pathogens apparently linked to several of the most significant clusters. It was approximately 160 TCR beta chains that were listed as cytomegalovirus-associated.

Primers: 60 Vbeta forward and 13 Jbeta reverse. Profiling relied on immunoSEQ multiplex PCR, and the TCRdb table lists in-frame clones only, not all of them. Counted here are about 130,000 clones, roughly 78% occurring once; the ten biggest clones make up approximately 3.8%. CDR3 length: 15 amino acids. After removal of 4 bases from V and 2 bases from J, the junction contained 6 bases not matched to a gene. Germline CDR1 SNHLY, CDR2 FYNNEI. On this clone itself: Its antigen remains unidentified.

The sample was PBMCs. The receptor comes from a man under 40 in good health and CMV-seronegative. The V and J genes are TRBV2 and TRBJ2-5; 8 bases are a match to TRBD2. Here the CDR3 reads CASSAWRGVQETQYF. CDR3 DNA sequence: TGTGCCAGCAGTGCATGGCGGGGGGTTCAAGAGACCCAGTACTTC. The full variable domain, in which reference TRBV2 and TRBJ2-5 provide the parts outside the CDR3, is EPEVTQTPSHQVTQMGQEVILRCVPISNHLYFYWYRQILGQKVEFLVSFYNNEISEKSEIFDDQFSVERPDGSNFTLKIRSTKLEDSAMYFCASSAWRGVQETQYFGPGTRLLVL.